The subject of this entry is one T cell receptor beta chain. Its antigen is undetermined. This sample is drawn from a study of T cell responses to AZD1222 COVID-19 vaccine. The wider study: Pooled samples include second doses given at about 4 or 12 weeks. Study findings and constraints: Regions 160-218 and 743-854 dominated among vaccine-associated CD4 TCRs spanning spike. No day 14 peak samples; only post-peak repertoires were characterized.

Clones were read by immunoSEQ multiplex PCR, and TCRdb kept only the in-frame ones, dropping some. The sample lists approximately 120,000 clones, around 90% seen once, with 4.2% in the top ten. This CDR3 has 16 amino acids. Germline V gene sequence: CDR1 SGHTA, CDR2 FQGTGA. The junction had 7 bases not matched to a gene; V was cut back by 5 bases and J by 4 bases. This sample comprised peripheral blood, obtained on day 0 of AZD1222 vaccination. This TCR was recovered from an adult in good health. This chain links TRBV7-3 with TRBJ2-5, with TRBD2 matching 13 bases. DNA of the CDR3: TGTGCCAGCAGCCCAAGGACTAGCGGGGGTCTAGAGACCCAGTACTTC. Translation: CASSPRTSGGLETQYF.